The 18 T cell receptor beta chains presented below share a single source sample, sequenced in a study of shared clonotypes between healthy human individuals. The method was immunoSEQ multiplex PCR; TCRdb's version includes in-frame clones alone and lacks a portion of them. This table has hundreds of thousands of clones, 90% to 96% appearing once. The sequenced sample was naive CD4+ T cells sorted from blood. Subset indicated: CD45RA+ positively selected. The receptors derive from a woman aged 30 to 39 in good health.

V usage is TRBV27 and J usage is TRBJ2-7, with D possibly being TRBD1 (5 bases). V lost 4 bases and J lost 1, with 11 bases in between. Germline V gives CDR1 MNHEY, CDR2 SMNVEV (reference sequence). The CDR3 contains 14 residues. For the CDR3, the DNA is TGTGCCAGCAGTTCCCTCCCAGGGTCCTACGAGCAGTACTTC. It specifies CASSSLPGSYEQYF.

V gene TRBV27 combines with J gene TRBJ1-4, with D perhaps TRBD1 (5 bases). Germline values: CDR1 MNHEY, CDR2 SMNVEV (reference sequence). The CDR3 is made up of 15 amino acids. The V and J ends lost 6 bases and 7 bases respectively, with 18 bases between them. The CDR3 sequence: CASSYRLNAGEKLFF. CDR3 DNA sequence: TGTGCCAGCAGCTACAGGCTTAATGCAGGTGAAAAACTGTTTTTT.

In its sample, this clone was seen once. The chain is built from TRBV5-1 and TRBJ2-1, with TRBD2 identical over 9 bases. There are 14 residues in the CDR3. Trimming removed 2 bases from V and 12 bases from J; junction bases left unmatched: 9. The germline CDR1 and CDR2 sequences are SGHRS and YFSETQ. The DNA of the CDR3 is TGCGCCAGCAGCTTCTTAGCGGGAGAACGGGTGCAGTTCTTC. Amino acid sequence: CASSFLAGERVQFF.

Regarding this clone: Compared with germline, one end of the junction differs, possibly owing to a read error. The chain uses TRBV5-4 and TRBJ2-2; D is unclear. The length of the CDR3 is 13 residues. Per the germline V gene, CDR1 is SGHNT and CDR2 is YYREEE (reference sequence). DNA of the CDR3: TGTGCCAGCAGCTTAGAGAACGCCGGGGAGCTGTTTTTT. Translating it yields CASSLENAGELFF.

The V gene is TRBV14, the J gene TRBJ2-1, with TRBD1 matching 8 bases. The CDR3 consists of 19 residues. Looked up from germline, CDR1 is SGHDN and CDR2 is FVKESK. With V trimmed by 3 bases and J by 0 bases, 13 bases remained unmatched. The CDR3 here is CASSQYRRGLGPSYNEQFF. In DNA form, the CDR3 reads TGTGCCAGCAGCCAGTACCGCAGGGGGCTAGGACCCTCCTACAATGAGCAGTTCTTC.

This chain links TRBV27 with TRBJ2-5; TRBD2 agrees at 7 bases. Looked up from germline, CDR1 is MNHEY and CDR2 is SMNVEV (reference sequence). The CDR3 totals 15 residues. After removal of 0 bases from V and 5 bases from J, the junction contained 6 bases not matched to a gene. This CDR3 is CASSLSLGRDETQYF. CDR3 DNA: TGTGCCAGCAGTTTATCGTTGGGGAGGGATGAGACCCAGTACTTC.

This chain joins TRBV28 and TRBJ1-4, with TRBD1 matching over 7 bases. CDR1 and CDR2 (germline): MDHEN, SYDVKM. The junction had 4 bases not matched to a gene; V was cut back by 6 bases and J by 3 bases. CDR3 length: 14 amino acids. The CDR3 bases are TGTGCCAGCAGACGACAGGGCTCTAATGAAAAACTGTTTTTT. It encodes CASRRQGSNEKLFF.

This clone has only one observation. V usage is TRBV18 and J usage is TRBJ2-3, with 8 bases lining up with TRBD1. The CDR3 extends over 18 amino acids. Per the germline V gene, CDR1 is KGHSH and CDR2 is LQKENI. The V gene end was trimmed by 2 bases and the J gene end by 2 bases; junction bases not matched to a gene: 12. CDR3 in amino acids: CASSPYTPAGQATDTQYF. As DNA, the CDR3 is TGTGCCAGCTCACCATATACCCCCGCGGGACAGGCCACAGATACGCAGTATTTT.

The count of this clone is one. The chain links TRBV28 to TRBJ2-1; tentative D call: TRBD2 (6 bases). V was pared by 6 bases and J by 7 bases, with 16 bases between. Germline assignment: CDR1 MDHEN and CDR2 SYDVKM. The CDR3 runs 14 residues. CDR3 in DNA: TGTGCCAGCAGGATAGCGGAACTGAGGAATGAGCAGTTCTTC. Translating gives CASRIAELRNEQFF.

This clone has just a few counts. The chain uses TRBV2 and TRBJ2-7; D is unclear. Germline CDR1 SNHLY, CDR2 FYNNEI. The CDR3 has 12 residues. Trimming left V 5 bases short and J 7 bases short, with 12 bases between. CDR3 loop: CASSRILSEQYF. CDR3 in DNA: TGTGCCAGCAGTCGGATACTCTCGGAGCAGTACTTC.

The chain employs TRBV7-9 and TRBJ1-6; D not resolved. CDR1 and CDR2 from the germline V gene are SEHNR and FQNEAQ (reference sequence). CDR3 size: 13 residues. V was cut by 5 bases and J by 8 bases, with 10 bases left in between. CDR3 nucleotides: TGTGCCAGCAGCCTCCAGGAAGATTCACCCCTCCACTTT. Translated, it gives CASSLQEDSPLHF.

The V call is TRBV28, the J call TRBJ1-2, with TRBD1 identical over 8 bases. This CDR3 is 15 amino acids long. Trimming removed 8 bases from V and 5 bases from J; junction bases left unmatched: 13. The V gene's germline CDR1 is MDHEN and CDR2 SYDVKM. CDR3 residues: CASGGSTGAGYGYTF. The CDR3 region has the DNA TGTGCCAGCGGAGGATCGACAGGGGCAGGGTATGGCTACACCTTC.

The J gene is TRBJ1-2, the V gene TRBV28; 12 bases are shared with TRBD1. This CDR3 comprises 16 residues. The germline V gene encodes CDR1 MDHEN and CDR2 SYDVKM. The trim removed 9 bases at V and 6 bases at J, leaving 14 bases unmatched. The CDR3 region is CASSGTGGAGKDGYTF. CDR3 sequence (DNA): TGTGCCAGTTCGGGGACAGGGGGCGCGGGGAAGGATGGCTACACCTTC.

This chain joins TRBV4-1 and TRBJ1-4, with D hard to call. CDR1 is MGHRA, CDR2 YSYEKL, per germline. CDR3 length: 18 amino acids. V dropped 2 bases and J dropped 7 bases, with 23 bases sitting between them. DNA for the CDR3: TGCGCCAGCAGCCAACCGACTCTTTTCTCCCGGAGGCCTGAAAAACTGTTTTTT. Amino acids: CASSQPTLFSRRPEKLFF.

V is TRBV5-1 and J is TRBJ2-5; D is unclear. V was cut by 1 base and J by 7 bases, with 17 bases left in between. CDR3 length equals 15 residues. Per germline, CDR1 SGHRS and CDR2 YFSETQ. CDR3 nucleotides: TGCGCCAGCAGCTTGAGTACGACGGAGCTTGCGACCCAGTACTTC. It encodes CASSLSTTELATQYF.

The gene calls are TRBV19 and TRBJ1-4, with 9 bases that match TRBD1. This CDR3 comprises 15 residues. CDR1 and CDR2 (germline): LNHDA, SQIVND (reference sequence). V dropped 4 bases and J dropped 3; count of bases not matched to a gene: 3. The CDR3 here is CASSRGQGSNEKLFF. The CDR3, as DNA: TGTGCCAGTAGTAGGGGACAGGGTTCTAATGAAAAACTGTTTTTT.

CDR3 nucleotides: TGTGCCTGGCAAGAAGGGGCAACTAATGAAAAACTGTTTTTT. Protein sequence: CAWQEGATNEKLFF. This rearrangement joins TRBV2 to TRBJ1-4; maybe TRBD1 (5 bases). This CDR3 has 14 amino acids. Germline CDR1 is SNHLY and CDR2 is FYNNEI. Trimming shortened V by 11 bases and J by 0 bases, and 13 bases separated the two germline ends.

Points on this clone: The sample has other DNA sequences that encode this CDR3 too. The chain couples TRBV9 to TRBJ2-7; D is tentatively TRBD1 or TRBD2 (5 bases each). CDR3 length equals 15 residues. Trimming took off 2 bases at V and 2 bases at J, with 14 bases between the two ends. Germline CDR1 and CDR2: SGDLS and YYNGEE. As DNA, the CDR3 is TGTGCCAGCAGCGTGGGGGACCGAGCAACCTACGAGCAGTACTTC. This codes for CASSVGDRATYEQYF.